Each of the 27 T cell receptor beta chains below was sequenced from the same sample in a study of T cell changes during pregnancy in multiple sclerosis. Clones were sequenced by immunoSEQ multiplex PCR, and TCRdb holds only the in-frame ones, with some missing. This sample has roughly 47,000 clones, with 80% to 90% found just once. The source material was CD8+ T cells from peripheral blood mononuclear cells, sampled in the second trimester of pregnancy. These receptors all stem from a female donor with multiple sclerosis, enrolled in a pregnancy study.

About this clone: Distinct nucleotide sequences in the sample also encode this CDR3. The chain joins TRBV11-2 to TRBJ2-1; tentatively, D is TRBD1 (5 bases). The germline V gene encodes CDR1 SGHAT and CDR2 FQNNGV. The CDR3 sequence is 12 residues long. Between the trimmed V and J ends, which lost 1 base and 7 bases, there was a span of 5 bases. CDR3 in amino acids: CASSLAGNEQFF. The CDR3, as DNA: TGTGCCAGCAGCTTAGCAGGGAATGAGCAGTTCTTC. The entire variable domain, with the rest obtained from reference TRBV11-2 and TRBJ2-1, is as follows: EAGVAQSPRYKIIEKRQSVAFWCNPISGHATLYWYQQILGQGPKLLIQFQNNGVVDDSQLPKDRFSAERLKGVDSTLKIQPAKLEDSAVYLCASSLAGNEQFFGPGTRLTVL.

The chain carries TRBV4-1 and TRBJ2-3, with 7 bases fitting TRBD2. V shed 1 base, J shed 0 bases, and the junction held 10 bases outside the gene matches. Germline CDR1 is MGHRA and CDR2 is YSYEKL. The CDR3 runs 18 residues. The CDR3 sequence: CASSQVAGVTSSTDTQYF. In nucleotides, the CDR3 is TGCGCCAGCAGCCAAGTTGCGGGGGTCACCTCTAGCACAGATACGCAGTATTTT.

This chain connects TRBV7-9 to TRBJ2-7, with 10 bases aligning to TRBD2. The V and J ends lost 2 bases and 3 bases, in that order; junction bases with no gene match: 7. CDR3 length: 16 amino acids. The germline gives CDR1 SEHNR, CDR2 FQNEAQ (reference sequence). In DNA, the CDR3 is TGTGCCAGCAGCTTAACTAGCGGGGAGTTCTTCTACGAGCAGTACTTC. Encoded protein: CASSLTSGEFFYEQYF.

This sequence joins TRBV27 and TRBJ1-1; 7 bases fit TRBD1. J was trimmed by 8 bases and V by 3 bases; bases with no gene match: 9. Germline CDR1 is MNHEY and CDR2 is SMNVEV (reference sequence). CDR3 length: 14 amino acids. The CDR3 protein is CASSFRQGGLEAFF. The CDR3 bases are TGTGCCAGCAGTTTCCGGCAGGGGGGACTCGAAGCTTTCTTT.

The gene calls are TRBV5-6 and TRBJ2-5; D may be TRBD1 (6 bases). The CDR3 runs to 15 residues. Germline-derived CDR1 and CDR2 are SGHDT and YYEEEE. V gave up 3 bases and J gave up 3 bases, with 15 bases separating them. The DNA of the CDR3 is TGTGCCAGCAGCTGGGCTGGACAGCACGAAGAGACCCAGTACTTC. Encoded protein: CASSWAGQHEETQYF.

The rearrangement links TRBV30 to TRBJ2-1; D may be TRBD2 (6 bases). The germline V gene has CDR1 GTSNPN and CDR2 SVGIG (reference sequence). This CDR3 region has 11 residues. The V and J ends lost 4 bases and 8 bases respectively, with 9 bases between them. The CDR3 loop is CAWTSVYEQFF. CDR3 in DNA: TGTGCCTGGACTAGCGTCTATGAGCAGTTCTTC.

In DNA form, the CDR3 reads TGTGCCAGCAGCTTTAGAACAGGGCCCACAGATACGCAGTATTTT. Protein: CASSFRTGPTDTQYF. The rearrangement uses TRBV13 and TRBJ2-3, with a weak D call TRBD1 (6 bases). The CDR3 covers 15 residues. From germline, CDR1 is PRHDT and CDR2 FYEKMQ (reference sequence). V was cut by 3 bases and J by 2 bases, with 12 bases left in between.

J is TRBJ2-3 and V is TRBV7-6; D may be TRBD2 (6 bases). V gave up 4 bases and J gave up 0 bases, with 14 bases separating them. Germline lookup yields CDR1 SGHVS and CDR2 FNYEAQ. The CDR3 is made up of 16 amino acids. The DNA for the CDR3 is TGTGCCAGCAGCTCAGATAGCGGTTTGAGCACAGATACGCAGTATTTT. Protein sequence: CASSSDSGLSTDTQYF.

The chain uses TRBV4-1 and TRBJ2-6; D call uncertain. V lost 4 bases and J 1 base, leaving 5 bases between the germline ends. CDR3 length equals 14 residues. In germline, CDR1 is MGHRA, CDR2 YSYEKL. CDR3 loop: CASSRLSGANVLTF. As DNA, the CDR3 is TGCGCCAGCAGCCGACTGTCTGGGGCCAACGTCCTGACTTTC.

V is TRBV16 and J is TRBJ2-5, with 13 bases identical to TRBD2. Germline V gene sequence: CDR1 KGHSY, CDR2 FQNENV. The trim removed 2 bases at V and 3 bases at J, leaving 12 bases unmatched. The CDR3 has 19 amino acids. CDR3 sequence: CASSQNKAIGLAGEETQYF. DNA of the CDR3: TGTGCCAGCAGCCAAAATAAGGCTATTGGACTAGCGGGAGAAGAGACCCAGTACTTC.

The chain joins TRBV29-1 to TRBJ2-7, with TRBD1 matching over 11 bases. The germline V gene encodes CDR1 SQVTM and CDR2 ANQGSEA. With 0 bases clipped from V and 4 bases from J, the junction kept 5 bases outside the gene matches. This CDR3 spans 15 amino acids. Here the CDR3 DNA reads TGCAGCGTTGAAGAGGGACAGGGGGGGGGATACGAGCAGTACTTC. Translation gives CSVEEGQGGGYEQYF.

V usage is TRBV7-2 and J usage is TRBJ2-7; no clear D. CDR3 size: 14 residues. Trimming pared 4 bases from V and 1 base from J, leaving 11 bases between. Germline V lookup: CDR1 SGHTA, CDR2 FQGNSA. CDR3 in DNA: TGTGCCAGCAGCTCTTTGACACGATCCTACGAGCAGTACTTC. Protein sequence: CASSSLTRSYEQYF.

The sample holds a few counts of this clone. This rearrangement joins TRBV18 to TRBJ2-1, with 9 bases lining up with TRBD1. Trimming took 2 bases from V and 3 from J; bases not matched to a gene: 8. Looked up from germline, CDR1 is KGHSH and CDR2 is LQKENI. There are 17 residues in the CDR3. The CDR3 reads CASSPGTGLGNYNEQFF. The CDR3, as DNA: TGTGCCAGCTCACCAGGGACAGGGCTGGGAAACTACAATGAGCAGTTCTTC.

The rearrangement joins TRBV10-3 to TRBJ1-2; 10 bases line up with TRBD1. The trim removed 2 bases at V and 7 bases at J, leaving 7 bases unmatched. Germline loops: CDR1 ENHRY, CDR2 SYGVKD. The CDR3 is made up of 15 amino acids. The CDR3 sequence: CAISEPDRGLGGYTF. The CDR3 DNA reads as TGTGCCATCAGTGAGCCCGACAGGGGGCTTGGTGGCTACACCTTC.

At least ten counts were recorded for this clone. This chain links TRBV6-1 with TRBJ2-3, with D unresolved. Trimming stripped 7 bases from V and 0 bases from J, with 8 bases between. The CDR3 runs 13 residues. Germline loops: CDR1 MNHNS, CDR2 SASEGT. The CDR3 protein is CASNPPSTDTQYF. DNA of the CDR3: TGTGCCAGCAATCCCCCTAGCACAGATACGCAGTATTTT.

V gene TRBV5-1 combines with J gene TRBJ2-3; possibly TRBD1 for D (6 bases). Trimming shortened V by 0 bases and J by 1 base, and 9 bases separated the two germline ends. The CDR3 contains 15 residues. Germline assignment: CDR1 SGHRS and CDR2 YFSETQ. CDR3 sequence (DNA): TGCGCCAGCAGCTTGGAGGACAGAGGCACAGATACGCAGTATTTT. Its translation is CASSLEDRGTDTQYF.

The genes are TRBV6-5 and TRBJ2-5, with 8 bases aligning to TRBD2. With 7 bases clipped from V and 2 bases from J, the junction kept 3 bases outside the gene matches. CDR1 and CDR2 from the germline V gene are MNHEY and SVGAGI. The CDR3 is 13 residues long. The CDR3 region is CASNSGGQETQYF. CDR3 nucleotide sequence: TGTGCCAGCAATTCGGGGGGGCAAGAGACCCAGTACTTC.

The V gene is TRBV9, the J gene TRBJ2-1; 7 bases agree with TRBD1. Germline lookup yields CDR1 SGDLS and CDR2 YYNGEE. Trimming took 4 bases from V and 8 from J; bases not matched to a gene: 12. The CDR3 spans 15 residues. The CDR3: CASSPQGPPDDEQFF. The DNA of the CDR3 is TGTGCCAGCAGCCCACAGGGGCCCCCAGACGATGAGCAGTTCTTC.

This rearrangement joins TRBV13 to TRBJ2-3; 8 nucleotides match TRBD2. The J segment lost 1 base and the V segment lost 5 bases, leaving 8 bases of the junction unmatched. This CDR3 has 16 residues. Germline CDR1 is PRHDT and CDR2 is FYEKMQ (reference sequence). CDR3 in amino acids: CASSPQRGSGTDTQYF. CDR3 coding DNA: TGTGCCAGCAGCCCGCAGCGGGGGAGCGGCACAGATACGCAGTATTTT.

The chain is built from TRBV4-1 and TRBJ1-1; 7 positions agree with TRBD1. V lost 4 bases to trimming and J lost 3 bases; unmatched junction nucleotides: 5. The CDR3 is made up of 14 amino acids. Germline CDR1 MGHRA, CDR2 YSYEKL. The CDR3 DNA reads TGCGCCAGCAGCCCGAGCAGGGGGTACACTGAAGCTTTCTTT. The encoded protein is CASSPSRGYTEAFF.

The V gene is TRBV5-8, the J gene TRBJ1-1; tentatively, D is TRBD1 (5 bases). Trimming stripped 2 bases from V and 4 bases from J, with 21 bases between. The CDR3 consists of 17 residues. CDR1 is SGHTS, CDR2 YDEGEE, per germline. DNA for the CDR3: TGTGCCAGCAGCTTTGATCGGTGGGTGATGGGGGGCACTGAAGCTTTCTTT. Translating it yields CASSFDRWVMGGTEAFF. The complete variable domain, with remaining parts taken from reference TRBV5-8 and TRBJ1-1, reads EAGVTQSPTHLIKTRGQQATLRCSPISGHTSVYWYQQALGLGLQFLLWYDEGEERNRGNFPPRFSGRQFPNYSSELNVNALELEDSALYLCASSFDRWVMGGTEAFFGQGTRLTVV.

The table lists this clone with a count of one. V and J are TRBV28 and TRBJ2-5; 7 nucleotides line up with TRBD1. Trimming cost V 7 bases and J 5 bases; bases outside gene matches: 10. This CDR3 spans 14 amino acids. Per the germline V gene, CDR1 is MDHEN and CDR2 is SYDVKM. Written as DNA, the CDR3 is TGTGCCAGCAACTATTTAGGGGGCCAGGAGACCCAGTACTTC. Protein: CASNYLGGQETQYF. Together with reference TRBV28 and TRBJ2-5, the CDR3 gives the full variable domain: DVKVTQSSRYLVKRTGEKVFLECVQDMDHENMFWYRQDPGLGLRLIYFSYDVKMKEKGDIPEGYSVSREKKERFSLILESASTNQTSMYLCASNYLGGQETQYFGPGTRLLVL.

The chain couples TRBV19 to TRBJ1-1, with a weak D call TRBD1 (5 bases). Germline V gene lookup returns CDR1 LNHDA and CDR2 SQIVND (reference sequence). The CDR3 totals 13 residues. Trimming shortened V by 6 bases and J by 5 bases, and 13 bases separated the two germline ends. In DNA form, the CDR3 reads TGTGCCAGTAGCCTGGGGGGGGGAACTGAAGCTTTCTTT. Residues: CASSLGGGTEAFF.

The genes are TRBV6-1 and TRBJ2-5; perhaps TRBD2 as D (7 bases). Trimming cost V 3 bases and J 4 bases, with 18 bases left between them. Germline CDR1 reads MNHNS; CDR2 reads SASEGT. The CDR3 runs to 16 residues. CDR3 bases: TGTGCCAGCAGTGAGTCGGGGGGCAGGGGATCAGAGACCCAGTACTTC. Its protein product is CASSESGGRGSETQYF.

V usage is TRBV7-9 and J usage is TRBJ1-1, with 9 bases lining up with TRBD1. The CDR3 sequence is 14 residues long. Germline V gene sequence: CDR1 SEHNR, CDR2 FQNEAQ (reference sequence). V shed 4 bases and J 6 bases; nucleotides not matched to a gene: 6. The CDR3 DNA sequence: TGTGCCAGCAGCTGGGACAGGGCGGGCCCTGAAGCTTTCTTT. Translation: CASSWDRAGPEAFF.

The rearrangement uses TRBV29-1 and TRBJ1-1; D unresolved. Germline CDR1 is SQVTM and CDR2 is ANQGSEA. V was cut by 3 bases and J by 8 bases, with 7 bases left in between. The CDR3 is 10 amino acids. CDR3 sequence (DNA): TGCAGCGTTGAGTATTCGGAAGCTTTCTTT. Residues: CSVEYSEAFF.

This CDR3 is CARRRGTGNEKLFF. The CDR3 DNA reads TGTGCCAGAAGGAGAGGGACAGGGAATGAAAAACTGTTTTTT. The chain recombines TRBV25-1 with TRBJ1-4; 9 positions match TRBD1. This CDR3 is 14 amino acids long. Trimming at V came to 9 bases and at J to 5 bases, leaving 7 bases not matched to a gene. The V gene's germline CDR1 is MGHDK and CDR2 SYGVNS. The entire variable domain, with the rest obtained from reference TRBV25-1 and TRBJ1-4, is as follows: EADIYQTPRYLVIGTGKKITLECSQTMGHDKMYWYQQDPGMELHLIHYSYGVNSTEKGDLSSESTVSRIRTEHFPLTLESARPSHTSQYLCARRRGTGNEKLFFGSGTQLSVL.